The source of this T cell receptor beta chain is a study of cytomegalovirus exposure and HLA in healthy donors (dated by TCRdb to 2015 to 2018). In terms of the full investigation: An earlier analysis of 587 of the donors reported 276 Gb of sequence data and 95 million to 140 million unique TCR beta sequences obtained from around 170 million T cells. In the later analysis, no new phenotypic data were used to find candidate immune exposures; instead, reliance was placed on TCR beta sequences and their occurrence across donors. In addition to the first cohort of roughly 700 subjects, a separate validation cohort of 130 or so different subjects was used. Of the roughly 390 genotyped donors, 80% to 90% were placed in the genetic ancestry cluster associated with self-reported Caucasian donors. The study profiled the T cell repertoires of some 610 subjects by immunosequencing and related them to cytomegalovirus serostatus. The study aimed to test whether signatures of past pathogen exposure could be identified by cataloging public T cell receptors. On average, about 200,000 unique TCR beta nucleotide sequences were sequenced per donor among more than 350 genotyped donors of the cohort, with around 19% of those sequences being non-productive. The study combined high-throughput TCR immunosequencing, statistical association of individual TCRs with disease status, and machine learning to predict cytomegalovirus infection status. Because of strong linkage in the cohort, roughly five DR-DQ haplotypes were treated as single units for association and clustering. Donor age, sex, ethnicity and CMV serostatus were compiled together with the repertoire data. Genome-wide SNP genotypes for about three fifths of the roughly 700 donors were used in a later genetic analysis, which treated that subset as a discovery cohort. Typing coverage differed by locus: A, B, C, DRB1 and DQB1 were typed in about 620-630 donors, DQA1 in approximately 520, DPA1 in some 570, and DPB1 in about 450. An early release that covered some 640 HLA-typed donors contained about 300 gigabases of sequencing data and 85 million to 100 million unique TCR sequences. To decide whether each TCR beta V gene segment behaved as functional or pseudogenic, an earlier analysis of fewer than 750 of the donors relied on high-throughput TCR beta sequencing. HLA typing covered class I and class II loci at four-digit resolution. All discovery cohort repertoires had been generated on a single sequencing platform. To study patterns of TCR occurrence, a later analysis re-analyzed previously published TCR beta repertoires from several hundred donors and added high-resolution HLA genotyping. The full study reports these points: In a later analysis, the rate of TCR association differed among HLA loci, with DRB1 alleles having the most associated TCRs and HLA-C alleles having the fewest. According to a later analysis, most CMV-associated TCR beta chains appeared to be HLA-restricted, and the HLA associations seemed to be driven largely by CMV exposure. Three of the identified cytomegalovirus-associated TCR beta chains were confirmed in vitro to be specific for cytomegalovirus antigens. Several of the top co-occurrence clusters appeared to be linked to parvovirus B19, influenza, CMV and Epstein-Barr virus, according to a later analysis. Because HLA typing was missing for some donors at each locus, association tests included only the typed subset. A cluster of highly shared sequence variants was judged likely to be a technical artifact of the sequencing pipeline. It was suggested by the authors that the approach could potentially be generalized to other disease states and immunological phenotypes. In a later genetic analysis, fewer N-insertions in productive TCRs were reported among donors in an Asian-associated ancestry cluster than the roughly 700-donor mean. The study listed 150 to 200 TCR beta chains as associated with cytomegalovirus. Approximately 16 rarely observed V segments, including chromosome 9 orphons, were excluded from the earlier analysis of about 610 of the donors because counts were too low. Sequencing depth was assumed to be roughly uniform across donors in the presence/absence analyses, though that assumption may not hold. The classifier was reported to diagnose cytomegalovirus status with high specificity and sensitivity in both the original cohort and the validation cohort. In an earlier analysis of around 600 of the donors, most TCR beta V segments appeared in productive rearrangements about 90% or about 30% of the time, broadly matching IMGT annotations. When HLA alleles, especially DR and DQ, strongly co-occurred, TCR associations were difficult to assign to individual alleles. A later analysis associated about 17,000 TCR beta sequences with specific HLA alleles at a false discovery rate of 0.05. A further reported finding was that TCR beta sequences accurately predicted the HLA-A and HLA-B alleles for most subjects in the first cohort. CMV serostatus was the only immune exposure information available for the cohort. In a later analysis, HLA-associated TCR beta chains showed more clonal expansion and lower generation probabilities than non-associated chains that were equally common. The 87-base-pair reads could not distinguish some IMGT-functional V segments, including TRBV6-2 and TRBV6-3, so those segments were excluded. Most TCR sequences were observed very rarely across donors, whereas some public TCRs were present in many individuals. A later genetic analysis associated a missense DCLRE1C variant with V-gene and J-gene trimming of TCR beta chains, and an independent cohort replicated the association. The cohort was sequenced for TCR beta chains only, and without alpha or paired-chain data the features that could be detected were limited. Correlated functional status among segregating V segments might be attributable to linkage disequilibrium, but an unknown experimental factor could not be ruled out.

To note about this clone: There is no known antigen for this receptor. No per-base quality is available; no much larger clone lies one base away.

Receptors were amplified or captured by the immunoSEQ multiplex PCR assay. For the multiplex PCR, a mixture combining 60 forward primers for TCR Vbeta segments and 13 reverse primers for TCR Jbeta segments was used. A multiplex PCR assay on genomic DNA amplified the CDR3 region of rearranged TCR beta genes. The Illumina HiSeq System was used to sequence the amplified TCR beta libraries as 87-base-pair reads. On the study's bioinformatics: In a later analysis, some 80 million unique TCR beta chains were counted across the approximately 620 repertoires, and around 10 million of these chains were shared by at least two donors. Raw reads were error-corrected and collapsed into unique sequences with a nearest-neighbor algorithm that merged closely related sequences to remove PCR and sequencing errors. To assign V, D and J gene segments, CDR3 sequences were aligned to IMGT reference sequences. For a sequence to be retained, a match of at least six nucleotides was required to both a V gene segment and a J gene segment. Rearrangements were called productive when the CDR3 lacked stop codons and stayed in frame with V and J; all others were non-productive. Following IMGT convention, CDR3 was defined as the stretch from the second conserved V-encoded cysteine to the conserved J-encoded phenylalanine. Sequences without an unambiguous match to a single V gene segment were excluded from the earlier analysis of over 500 of the donors. An earlier analysis of 587 of the donors classified V segments as functional when productive rearrangements were above 56.7% and as segregating when the standard deviation between donors was above 5%. A statistical classification framework was built for diagnosing cytomegalovirus status from the catalog of TCR beta chain sequences. In a later analysis, TCR nucleotide sequences were compared against IMGT/GENE-DB human TR gene sequences so that V and J genes could be assigned. Using the TCRdist pipeline, a later analysis assigned CDR3 sequences along with most-parsimonious VDJ recombination scenarios. In a later analysis, each TCR beta chain was defined by its CDR3 amino acid sequence together with its V-gene family, and reads without a unique V-gene family were excluded. A later analysis removed roughly 590 highly shared, low-generation-probability nucleotide sequences to deal with suspected cross-contamination and a sequencing artifact. In a later analysis, a clonal expansion index was calculated for each public chain from normalized within-repertoire ranks of inferred template counts. In a later analysis, generation probabilities were computed with a VDJ recombination model fitted to out-of-frame rearrangements, and the resulting probabilities were checked against IGoR. In a later analysis, hypergeometric tests were used to score TCR-TCR, TCR-HLA and TCR-CMV co-occurrence, with a repertoire-size bias correction applied to TCR pairs. A later analysis estimated false discovery rates by permuting HLA or CMV assignments 20 times. In a later analysis, co-occurring TCRs were grouped with DBSCAN, and TCRdist sequence similarity was added when clustering was performed within HLA-allele-positive subsets. Repertoires with fewer than 30,000 or more than 120,000 public chains, plus five repertoires with anomalous nucleotide sharing, were excluded from co-occurrence clustering. TCRdb's version of the immuneACCESS table is confined to in-frame rearrangements and falls short of the full clone set. An unresolved V gene accounts for under half of the shortfall where checked; the remainder is of unknown origin. V and J calls and clone size are as listed in that table; D and trimming were resolved from the DNA. Within this sample are tens of thousands of clones, with 60% to 80% of them counted one time only. Approximately 22% of the sample lies in the top ten.

At the junction V is shortened by 4 bases and J by 2 bases, with 9 bases in between. Taken from the germline V gene, the CDR1 and CDR2 loops are SGDLS and YYNGEE. The CDR3 spans 13 residues, from the cysteine through the phenylalanine. Only the CDR3 DNA is retained, 39 bases long and in frame from the first base. The cohort was made up of several hundred healthy bone marrow donors. Cohort members were all nominally healthy when sampled, although unrecorded immune exposures were likely present. The donor was CMV seropositive and belonged to the group of around 300 seropositive cohort members. Each donor provided a peripheral blood sample, and peripheral blood mononuclear cells were used for TCR beta sequencing. Genomic DNA was extracted from the blood cell samples with the Qiagen DNeasy Blood Extraction Kit.

This receptor chain uses TRBV9 and TRBJ1-2, with the D gene too uncertain to name. The TCR originated in a woman aged 40 to 50 in good health and CMV-seropositive. The sequenced sample consisted of PBMCs. The bases read TGTGCCAGCAGCCCCCGCGAGAACTATGGCTACACCTTC. Its translation is CASSPRENYGYTF.